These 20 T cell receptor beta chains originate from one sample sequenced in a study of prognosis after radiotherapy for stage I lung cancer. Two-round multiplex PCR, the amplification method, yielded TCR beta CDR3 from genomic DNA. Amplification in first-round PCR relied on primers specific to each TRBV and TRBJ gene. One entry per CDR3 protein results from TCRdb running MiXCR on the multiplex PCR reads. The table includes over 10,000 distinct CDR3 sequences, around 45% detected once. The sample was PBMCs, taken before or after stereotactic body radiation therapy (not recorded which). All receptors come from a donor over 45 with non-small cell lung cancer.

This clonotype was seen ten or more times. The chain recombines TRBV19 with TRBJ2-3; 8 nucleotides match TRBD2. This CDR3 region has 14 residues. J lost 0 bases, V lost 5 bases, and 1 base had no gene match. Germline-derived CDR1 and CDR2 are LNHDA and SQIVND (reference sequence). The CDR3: CASSRGGSTDTQYF. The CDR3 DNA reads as TGTGCCAGTAGTCGCGGGGGGAGCACAGATACGCAGTATTTT.

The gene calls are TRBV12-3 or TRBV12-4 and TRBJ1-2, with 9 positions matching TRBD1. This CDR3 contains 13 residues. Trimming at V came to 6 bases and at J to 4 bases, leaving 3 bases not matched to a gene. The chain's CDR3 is CASRGQGSYGYTF. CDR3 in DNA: TGTGCCAGCAGGGGACAGGGCTCCTATGGCTACACCTTC.

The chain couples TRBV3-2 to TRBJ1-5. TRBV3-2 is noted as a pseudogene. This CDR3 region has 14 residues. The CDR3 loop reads CASSQTVGDQPQHF. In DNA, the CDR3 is TGTGCCAGCAGCCAAACGGTTGGTGATCAGCCCCAGCATTTT.

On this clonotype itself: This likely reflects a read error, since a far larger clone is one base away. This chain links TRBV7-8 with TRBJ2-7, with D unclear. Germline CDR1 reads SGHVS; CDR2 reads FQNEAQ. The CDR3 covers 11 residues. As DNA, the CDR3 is TGTGCCAGCAGTTCTAGTCACGATCAGTACTTC. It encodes CASSSSHDQYF.

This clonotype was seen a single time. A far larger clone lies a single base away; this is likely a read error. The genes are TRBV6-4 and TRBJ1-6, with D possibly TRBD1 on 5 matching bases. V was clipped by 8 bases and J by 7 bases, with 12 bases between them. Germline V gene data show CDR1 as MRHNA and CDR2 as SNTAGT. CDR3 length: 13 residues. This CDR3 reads CASLWQGNSPLHF. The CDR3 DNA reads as TGTGCCAGCTTGTGGCAGGGAAATTCACCCCTCCACTTT.

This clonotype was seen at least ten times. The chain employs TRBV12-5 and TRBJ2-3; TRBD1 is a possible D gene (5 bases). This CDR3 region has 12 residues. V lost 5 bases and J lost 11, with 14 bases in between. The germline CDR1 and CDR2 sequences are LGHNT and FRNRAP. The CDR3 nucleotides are TGTGCTAGTGGTACTACAGGCCTAGTGCAGTATTTT. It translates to CASGTTGLVQYF.

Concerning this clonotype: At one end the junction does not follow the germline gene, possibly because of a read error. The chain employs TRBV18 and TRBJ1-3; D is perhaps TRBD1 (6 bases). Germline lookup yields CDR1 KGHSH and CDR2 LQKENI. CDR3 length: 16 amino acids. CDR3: CASSLDRTYSGNTLHF. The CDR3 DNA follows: TGTGCCAGCTCACTTGACAGGACGTACTCTGGAAACACCCTCCATTTT.

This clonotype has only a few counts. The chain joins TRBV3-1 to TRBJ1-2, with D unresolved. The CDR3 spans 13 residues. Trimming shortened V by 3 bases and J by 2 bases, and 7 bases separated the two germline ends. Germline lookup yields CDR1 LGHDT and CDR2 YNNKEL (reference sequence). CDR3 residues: CASSQGLNYGYTF. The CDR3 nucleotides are TGTGCCAGCAGCCAGGGATTAAACTATGGCTACACCTTC.

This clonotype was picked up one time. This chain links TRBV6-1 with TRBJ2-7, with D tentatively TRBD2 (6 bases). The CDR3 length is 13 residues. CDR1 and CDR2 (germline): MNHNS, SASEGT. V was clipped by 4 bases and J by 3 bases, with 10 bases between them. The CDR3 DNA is TGTGCCAGCAGTGTGCGGGAAGACTACGAGCAGTACTTC. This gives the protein CASSVREDYEQYF.

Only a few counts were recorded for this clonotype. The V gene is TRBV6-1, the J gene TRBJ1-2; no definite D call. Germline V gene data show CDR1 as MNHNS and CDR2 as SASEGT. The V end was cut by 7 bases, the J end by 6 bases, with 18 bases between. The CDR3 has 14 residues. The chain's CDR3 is CASNRMVQSDGYTF. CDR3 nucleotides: TGTGCCAGCAACCGAATGGTACAGTCCGATGGCTACACCTTC.

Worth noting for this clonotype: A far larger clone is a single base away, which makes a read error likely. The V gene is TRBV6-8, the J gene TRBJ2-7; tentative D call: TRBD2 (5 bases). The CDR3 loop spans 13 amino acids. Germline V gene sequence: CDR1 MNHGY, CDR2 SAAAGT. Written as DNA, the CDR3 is TGTTCCAGCAGACCCACGGGGACCTACGAGCAGTACTTC. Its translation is CSSRPTGTYEQYF.

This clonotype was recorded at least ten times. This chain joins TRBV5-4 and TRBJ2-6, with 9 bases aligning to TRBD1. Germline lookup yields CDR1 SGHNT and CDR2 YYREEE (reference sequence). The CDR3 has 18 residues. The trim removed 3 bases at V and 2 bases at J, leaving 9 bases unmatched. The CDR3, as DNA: TGTGCCAGCAGCTCCGGGACAGGGAAGTTAGCTGGGGCCAACGTCCTGACTTTC. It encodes CASSSGTGKLAGANVLTF.

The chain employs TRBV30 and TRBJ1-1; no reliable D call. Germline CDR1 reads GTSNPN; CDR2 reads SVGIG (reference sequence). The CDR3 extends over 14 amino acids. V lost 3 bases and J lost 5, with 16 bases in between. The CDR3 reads CAWRQRLQTTEAFF. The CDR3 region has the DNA TGTGCCTGGAGACAGAGGCTTCAGACAACTGAAGCTTTCTTT.

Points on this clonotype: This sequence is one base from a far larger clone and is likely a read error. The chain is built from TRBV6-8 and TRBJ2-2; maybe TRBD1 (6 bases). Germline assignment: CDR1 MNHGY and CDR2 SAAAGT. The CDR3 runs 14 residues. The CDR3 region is CASLQGSLTWELFF. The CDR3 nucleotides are TGTGCCAGCCTCCAGGGGAGTCTCACCTGGGAGCTGTTTTTT.

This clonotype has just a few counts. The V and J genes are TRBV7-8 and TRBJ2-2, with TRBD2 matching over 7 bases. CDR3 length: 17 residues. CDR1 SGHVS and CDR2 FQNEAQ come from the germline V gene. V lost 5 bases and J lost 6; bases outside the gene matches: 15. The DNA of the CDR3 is TGTGCCAGCAGCACGGAGACCCTCGGGCTAGCGGCCGGGGAGCTGTTTTTT. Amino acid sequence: CASSTETLGLAAGELFF.

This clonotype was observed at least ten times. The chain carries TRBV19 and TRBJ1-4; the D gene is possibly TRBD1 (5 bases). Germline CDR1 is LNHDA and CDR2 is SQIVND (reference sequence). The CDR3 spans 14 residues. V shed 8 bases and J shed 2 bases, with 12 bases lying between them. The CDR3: CASQETETNEKLFF. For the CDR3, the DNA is TGTGCCAGTCAGGAGACAGAGACTAATGAAAAACTGTTTTTT.

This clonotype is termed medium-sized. In DNA, the CDR3 is TGTGCCAGCAGGAAAACAGGGGGCTTCAACGAGCAGTACTTC. Translation: CASRKTGGFNEQYF. V and J are TRBV28 and TRBJ2-7; 9 bases line up with TRBD1. Trimming took 6 bases from V and 5 from J; bases not matched to a gene: 8. Looked up from germline, CDR1 is MDHEN and CDR2 is SYDVKM. The CDR3 consists of 14 residues.

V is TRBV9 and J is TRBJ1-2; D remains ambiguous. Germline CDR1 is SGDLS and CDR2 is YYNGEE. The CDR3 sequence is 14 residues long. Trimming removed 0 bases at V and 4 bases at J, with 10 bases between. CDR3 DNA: TGTGCCAGCAGCGTAGAGGCGGTGAGCTATGGCTACACCTTC. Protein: CASSVEAVSYGYTF. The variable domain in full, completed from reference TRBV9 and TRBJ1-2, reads DSGVTQTPKHLITATGQRVTLRCSPRSGDLSVYWYQQSLDQGLQFLIQYYNGEERAKGNILERFSAQQFPDLHSELNLSSLELGDSALYFCASSVEAVSYGYTFGSGTRLTVV.

CDR3 sequence: CASSLPGTVFGEQFF. CDR3 coding DNA: TGTGCCAGCAGCCTGCCCGGGACTGTATTCGGTGAGCAGTTCTTC. This chain connects TRBV14 to TRBJ2-1; TRBD2 might be the D (6 bases). The V end lost 4 bases, the J end lost 9 bases, and 19 bases lay between the germline ends. The germline V gene encodes CDR1 SGHDN and CDR2 FVKESK. This CDR3 has 15 amino acids.

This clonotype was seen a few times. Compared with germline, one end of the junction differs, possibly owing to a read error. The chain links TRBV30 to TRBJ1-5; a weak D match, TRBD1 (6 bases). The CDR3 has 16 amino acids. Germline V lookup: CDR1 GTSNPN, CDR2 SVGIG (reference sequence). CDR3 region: CAWSARDGGRLQPQHF. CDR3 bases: TGTGCCTGGAGTGCCCGAGACGGGGGGCGGCTTCAGCCCCAGCACTTT. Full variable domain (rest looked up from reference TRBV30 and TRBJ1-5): SQTIHQWPATLVQPVGSPLSLECTVEGTSNPNLYWYRQAAGRGLQLLFYSVGIGQISSEVPQNLSASRPQDRQFILSSKKLLLSDSGFYLCAWSARDGGRLQPQHFGDGTRLSIL.